This T cell receptor beta chain was retrieved from a study of blood T cell repertoires in COVID-19. Across the study: Acute-phase and convalescent COVID-19 samples originated in the United States, Italy and Spain.

How the authors handled the data: Estimation of nucleated cell counts was performed using reference gene primer amplification. Only in-frame clones appear in the TCRdb table, and some are missing; sequencing was by immunoSEQ multiplex PCR. V, J and clone size were drawn from that table, and D and trimming were deduced from the DNA. The sample has 250,000 to 300,000 clones, roughly 86% seen once. The clonotype originates from a man younger than 35 with active or convalescent COVID-19. Sequenced sample: peripheral blood.

The CDR3 DNA reads as TGTGCCATCAGTGAGTCTGGGGGACAGTCGAACACCGGGGAGCTGTTTTTT. Its protein product is CAISESGGQSNTGELFF. The chain is built from TRBV10-3 and TRBJ2-2; 7 positions match TRBD1. CDR1 ENHRY and CDR2 SYGVKD come from the germline V gene. CDR3 length: 17 amino acids. The ends lost 0 bases at V and 0 bases at J; junction bases unmatched: 4.